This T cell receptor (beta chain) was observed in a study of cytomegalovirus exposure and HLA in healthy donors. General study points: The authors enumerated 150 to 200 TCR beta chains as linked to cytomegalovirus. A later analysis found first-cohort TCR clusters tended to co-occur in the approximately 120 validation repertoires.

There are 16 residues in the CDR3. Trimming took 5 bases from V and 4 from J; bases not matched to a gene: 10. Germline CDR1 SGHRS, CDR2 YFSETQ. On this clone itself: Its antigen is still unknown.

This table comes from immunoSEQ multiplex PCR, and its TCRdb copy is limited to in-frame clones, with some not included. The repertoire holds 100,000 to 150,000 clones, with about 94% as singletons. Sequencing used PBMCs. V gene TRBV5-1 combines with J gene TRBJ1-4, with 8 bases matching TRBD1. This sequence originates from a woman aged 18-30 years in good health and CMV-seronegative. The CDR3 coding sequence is TGCGCCAGCAGGACAGGGGCCTCGGAGCATAATGAAAAACTGTTTTTT. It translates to CASRTGASEHNEKLFF.